The clone carrying this T cell receptor (delta chain) came up a few times. The antigen is unknown. Reverse transcription of PBMC RNA used primers specific for the gamma and delta chains. TCRdb re-processed the RT-PCR reads using CATT. The sample shows under 1,500 delta-chain clones, 7% to 10% of them seen only once. This sample was included in a study of delta chains in infants with herpesvirus infections. Study-wide points: The public clonotype decayed quickly, seemingly gone after approximately 2 months.

This CDR3 region has 24 residues. Germline CDR1 and CDR2: TSWWSYY and QGS. V was pared by 3 bases and J by 0 bases, with 26 bases of the junction left unmatched. The material sequenced was peripheral blood, taken at time point 2 of longitudinal follow-up. The TCR comes from a human donor who was a Ugandan infant, either HIV-exposed or HIV-unexposed (not recorded which). The J gene is TRDJ1, the V gene TRDV1; 12 nucleotides line up with TRDD3. The CDR3 region is CALGDKLSICTGGYCPSYTDKLIF. As DNA, the CDR3 is TGTGCTCTTGGGGACAAACTCTCAATTTGTACTGGGGGATACTGCCCTTCCTACACCGATAAACTCATCTTT.